The present T cell receptor beta chain was sequenced within a study of blood T cells in healthy people across ages. Study context: Capture via template switching afforded approximately one barcoded beta molecule per two T cells. Study-wide points: Strongly correlated with naive T cell percentage was TCR beta diversity. Roughly linear declines in TCR beta diversity per million T cells occurred with age.

Then a second PCR, running roughly 7 to 12 cycles, was carried out with a sample-barcoded 5' primer and a J-beta primer mix. MiXCR was run by TCRdb on the 5' RACE reads, yielding one entry per CDR3 protein. Of 780,000 or so distinct CDR3 sequences in the sample, approximately 55% are singletons; the top ten hold approximately 40%. As to this clonotype: Its target is unknown.

V was trimmed by 0 bases and J by 9 bases, leaving 12 bases between them. The germline V gene has CDR1 SNHLY and CDR2 FYNNEI. The CDR3 extends over 14 amino acids. Material: blood. This TCR derives from a man older than 75 in good health. The gene calls are TRBV2 and TRBJ1-5; D gene ambiguous. This chain's CDR3 is CASSEALASWPQHF. As DNA, the CDR3 is TGTGCCAGCAGTGAAGCGTTGGCCAGTTGGCCCCAGCATTTT. The variable domain in full, completed from reference TRBV2 and TRBJ1-5, reads EPEVTQTPSHQVTQMGQEVILRCVPISNHLYFYWYRQILGQKVEFLVSFYNNEISEKSEIFDDQFSVERPDGSNFTLKIRSTKLEDSAMYFCASSEALASWPQHFGDGTRLSIL.